This TCR beta chain was captured by sequencing in a study of cytomegalovirus exposure and HLA in healthy donors. Whole-study results and caveats: With DRB1 most and HLA-C fewest, TCR association rates differed between HLA loci in a later analysis. The study recorded 150 to 200 TCR beta chains that were cytomegalovirus-associated.

Donors had nominal health at sampling but likely had unrecorded immune exposures. This clone was recorded once. Its antigen remains unknown. The PCR contained 60 Vbeta and 13 Jbeta primers. TCRdb's copy holds only in-frame clones and misses some; the assay was immunoSEQ multiplex PCR. The table lists approximately 58,000 clones, roughly 84% of them singletons. Germline CDR1 and CDR2: SNHLY and FYNNEI. V lost 3 bases and J lost 6; bases outside the gene matches: 4. The CDR3 spans 13 residues. This chain joins TRBV2 and TRBJ2-7; 8 nucleotides line up with TRBD1. Sequencing used PBMCs. The sequence was obtained from a man aged 25 to 40 in good health and CMV-seronegative. The CDR3: CASSELGTGEQYF. CDR3 coding DNA: TGTGCCAGCAGTGAGCTGGGGACAGGCGAGCAGTACTTC.